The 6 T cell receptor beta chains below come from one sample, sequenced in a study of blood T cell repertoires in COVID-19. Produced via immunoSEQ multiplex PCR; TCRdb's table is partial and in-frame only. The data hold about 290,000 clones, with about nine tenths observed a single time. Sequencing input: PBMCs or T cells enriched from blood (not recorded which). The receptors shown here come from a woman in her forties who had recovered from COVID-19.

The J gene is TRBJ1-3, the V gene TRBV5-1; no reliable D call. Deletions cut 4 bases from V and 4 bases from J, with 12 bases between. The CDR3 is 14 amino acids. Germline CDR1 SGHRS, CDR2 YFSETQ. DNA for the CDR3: TGCGCCAGCAGCCCCGACATGGCGGGAAACACCATATATTTT. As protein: CASSPDMAGNTIYF.

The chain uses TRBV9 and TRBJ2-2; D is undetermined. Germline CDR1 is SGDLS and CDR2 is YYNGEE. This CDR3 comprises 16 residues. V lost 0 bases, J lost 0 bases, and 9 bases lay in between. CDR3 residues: CASSVVVGTNTGELFF. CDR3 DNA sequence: TGTGCCAGCAGCGTAGTAGTGGGCACGAACACCGGGGAGCTGTTTTTT.

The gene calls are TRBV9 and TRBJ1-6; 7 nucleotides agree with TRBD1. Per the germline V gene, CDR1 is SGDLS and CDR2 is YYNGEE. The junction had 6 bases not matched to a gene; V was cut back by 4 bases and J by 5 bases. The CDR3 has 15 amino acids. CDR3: CASSPGDSDNSPLHF. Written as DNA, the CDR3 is TGTGCCAGCAGCCCGGGGGACAGTGATAATTCACCCCTCCACTTT.

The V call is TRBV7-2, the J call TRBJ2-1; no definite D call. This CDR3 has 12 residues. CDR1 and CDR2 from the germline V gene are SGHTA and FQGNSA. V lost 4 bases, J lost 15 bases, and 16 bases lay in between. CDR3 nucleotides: TGTGCCAGCAGCTCGCCGACTCGAAGGTGGTTCTTC. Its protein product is CASSSPTRRWFF.

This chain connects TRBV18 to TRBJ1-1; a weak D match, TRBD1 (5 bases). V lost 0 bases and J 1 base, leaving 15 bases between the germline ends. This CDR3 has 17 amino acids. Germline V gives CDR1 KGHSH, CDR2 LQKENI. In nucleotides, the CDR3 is TGTGCCAGCTCACCACCCAAAGGGGTCGGGCCGAACACTGAAGCTTTCTTT. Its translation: CASSPPKGVGPNTEAFF.

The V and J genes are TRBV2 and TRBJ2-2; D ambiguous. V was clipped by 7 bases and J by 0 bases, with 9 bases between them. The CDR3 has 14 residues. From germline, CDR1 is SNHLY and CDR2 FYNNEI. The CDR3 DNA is TGTGCCAGCACCAAATGGCCGAACACCGGGGAGCTGTTTTTT. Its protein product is CASTKWPNTGELFF.